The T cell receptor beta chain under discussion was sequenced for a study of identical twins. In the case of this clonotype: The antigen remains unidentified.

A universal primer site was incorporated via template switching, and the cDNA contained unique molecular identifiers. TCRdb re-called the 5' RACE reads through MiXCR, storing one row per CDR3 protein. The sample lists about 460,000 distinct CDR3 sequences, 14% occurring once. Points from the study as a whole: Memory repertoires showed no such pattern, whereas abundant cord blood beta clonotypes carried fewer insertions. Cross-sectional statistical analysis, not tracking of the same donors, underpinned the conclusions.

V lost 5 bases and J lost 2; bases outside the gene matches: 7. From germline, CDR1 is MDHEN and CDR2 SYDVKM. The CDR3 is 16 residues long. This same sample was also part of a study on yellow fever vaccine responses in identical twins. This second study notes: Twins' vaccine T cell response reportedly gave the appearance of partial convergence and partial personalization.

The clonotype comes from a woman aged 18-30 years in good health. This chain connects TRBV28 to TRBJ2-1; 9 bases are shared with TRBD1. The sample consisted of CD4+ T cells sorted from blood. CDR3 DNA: TGTGCCAGCAGTCCTACCGGGACAGGGACCTACAATGAGCAGTTCTTC. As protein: CASSPTGTGTYNEQFF.